This TCR beta chain was retrieved from a study of a mutant IDH1 vaccine in newly diagnosed glioma. Germline assignment: CDR1 SSHAT and CDR2 FNYEAQ (reference sequence). The CDR3 is 14 residues long. As for this clone: A junction boundary mismatches the germline segment, possibly from a read error.

The time point here: baseline, week 1 (first vaccination visit). Treatment given: pre-vaccination baseline after standard-of-care therapy. Sequencing was performed with immunoSEQ multiplex PCR; in TCRdb, only in-frame clones are kept and a portion is missing. The sample consists of around 33,000 clones, roughly nine tenths of them appearing once. The receptor comes from a woman aged 40 to 49 with glioma. The material was PBMCs, obtained from a glioma patient treated with radiotherapy, temozolomide or both. The V call is TRBV7-7, the J call TRBJ2-7; D might be TRBD2 (6 bases). CDR3 residues: CASSLQEGSYEQYF. The CDR3 DNA reads TGTGCTAGCAGCTTACAGGAGGGTAGCTACGAGCAGTACTTC.